A selection of T cell receptor beta chains follows, all from one sample in a study of T cell responses to AZD1222 COVID-19 vaccine. Assay: immunoSEQ multiplex PCR; the TCRdb copy retains only in-frame clones and omits some. The repertoire consists of 35,000 to 50,000 clones, with roughly 77% occurring once and the leading ten covering about a fifth. The input for sequencing was peripheral blood, taken 28 days after the second dose of the MenACWY control vaccine. Receptors were obtained from an adult who received the MenACWY meningococcal vaccine as a control. Both conserved end residues are part of each CDR3. The D gene is left open where the match is weak. For some rows the clone size is stated as once, few or many, or as a class when expanded; others skip it.

d_call	clone_size	v_call	j_call	cdr3_aa	cdr3_nt
NA	NA	TRBV7-9	TRBJ2-1	CASSTNRAPGANEQFF	TGTGCCAGCAGCACTAACAGGGCCCCCGGCGCGAATGAGCAGTTCTTC
NA	NA	TRBV12-3/TRBV12-4	TRBJ1-2	CASSPSLGGYTF	TGTGCCAGCAGTCCCTCACTGGGGGGCTACACCTTC
TRBD1	NA	TRBV5-5	TRBJ1-3	CASSPGGQLMGLGNTIYF	TGTGCCAGCAGCCCCGGGGGACAGCTTATGGGTCTCGGAAACACCATATATTTT
TRBD1	NA	TRBV7-8	TRBJ1-5	CASSSAPGQVSNQPQHF	TGTGCCAGCAGCTCAGCACCGGGACAGGTTAGCAATCAGCCCCAGCATTTT
NA	NA	TRBV2	TRBJ1-3	CASSENPAPRGNTIYF	TGTGCCAGCAGTGAAAACCCTGCCCCGAGAGGAAACACCATATATTTT
TRBD2	few	TRBV18	TRBJ2-5	CASSPSGRAETQYF	TGTGCCAGCTCACCGAGCGGGAGGGCAGAGACCCAGTACTTC
TRBD1	NA	TRBV5-1	TRBJ1-3	CASSYQGDPGNTIYF	TGCGCCAGCAGTTATCAGGGGGACCCTGGAAACACCATATATTTT
TRBD1	few	TRBV19	TRBJ1-1	CASSMDRVIGEAFF	TGTGCCAGTAGTATGGACAGGGTTATCGGTGAAGCTTTCTTT
NA	many	TRBV3-1/TRBV3-2	TRBJ2-7	CASSQQAGTYYEQYF	TGTGCCAGCAGCCAACAGGCAGGGACGTACTACGAGCAGTACTTC
NA	NA	TRBV14	TRBJ2-6	CASSQVGSGANVLTF	TGTGCCAGCAGCCAAGTGGGGAGTGGGGCCAACGTCCTGACTTTC
NA	NA	TRBV7-9	TRBJ1-6	CASSLAGQGGSPLHF	TGTGCCAGCAGCTTAGCGGGGCAGGGAGGTTCACCCCTCCACTTT
TRBD1	NA	TRBV24-1	TRBJ2-1	CATSDGWTGGRQFF	TGTGCCACCAGTGATGGATGGACAGGGGGACGGCAGTTCTTC
TRBD2	NA	TRBV7-2	TRBJ2-2	CASSPKRGSTGELFF	TGTGCCAGCAGCCCCAAGCGGGGGAGCACCGGGGAGCTGTTTTTT
NA	NA	TRBV11-3	TRBJ1-2	CASSSGPRQEGYTF	TGTGCCAGCAGCTCAGGTCCGAGACAGGAAGGCTACACCTTC
NA	many	TRBV2	TRBJ2-7	CASRAQGNSYEQYF	TGTGCCAGCAGGGCACAGGGAAACTCCTACGAGCAGTACTTC
NA	NA	TRBV6-5	TRBJ1-5	CASSYSGLGDQPQHF	TGTGCCAGCAGTTACTCGGGCCTAGGAGACCAGCCCCAGCATTTT
NA	NA	TRBV24-1	TRBJ2-5	CATSDPYRSTGQTQYF	TGTGCCACCAGTGATCCCTACAGATCAACTGGGCAGACCCAGTACTTC
NA	NA	TRBV12-3/TRBV12-4	TRBJ1-2	CASSSRILGGYTF	TGTGCCAGCAGTTCCAGGATCCTGGGGGGCTACACCTTC
TRBD1	NA	TRBV30	TRBJ1-4	CAWSVTGANEKLFF	TGTGCCTGGAGTGTAACAGGGGCTAATGAAAAACTGTTTTTT
TRBD1	NA	TRBV7-9	TRBJ1-5	CASSVGQANQPQHF	TGTGCCAGCAGCGTGGGACAGGCCAATCAGCCCCAGCATTTT
NA	NA	TRBV7-8	TRBJ1-2	CASSLQHPPADYGYTF	TGTGCCAGCAGCTTACAACACCCCCCGGCAGACTATGGCTACACCTTC
NA	NA	TRBV6-5	TRBJ1-6	CATRREGSPLHF	TGTGCCACCCGAAGGGAGGGGTCACCCCTCCACTTT
NA	NA	TRBV7-2	TRBJ1-1	CASSLDFFPNTEAFF	TGTGCCAGCAGCTTAGATTTCTTCCCGAACACTGAAGCTTTCTTT
TRBD1	NA	TRBV24-1	TRBJ1-5	CATSETGTGVQPQHF	TGTGCCACCAGTGAGACCGGGACAGGGGTACAGCCCCAGCATTTT
NA	NA	TRBV7-6	TRBJ2-1	CASSLALDVVQFF	TGTGCCAGCAGCTTAGCCCTGGACGTCGTTCAGTTCTTC
NA	NA	TRBV6-5	TRBJ1-2	CASSYTPDPRSYGYTF	TGTGCCAGCAGTTACACTCCGGACCCTAGAAGCTATGGCTACACCTTC
NA	NA	TRBV6-5	TRBJ1-3	CASSYHSGNTIYF	TGTGCCAGCAGTTACCACTCTGGAAACACCATATATTTT
NA	once	TRBV2	TRBJ1-2	CASSPTNYGYTF	TGTGCCAGCAGTCCTACTAACTATGGCTACACCTTC
NA	NA	TRBV2	TRBJ1-1	CASSEDRNTEAFF	TGTGCCAGCAGTGAAGACAGAAACACTGAAGCTTTCTTT
NA	NA	TRBV28	TRBJ1-1	CASSFSARREAFF	TGTGCCAGCAGTTTTAGTGCCAGGCGTGAAGCTTTCTTT
TRBD1	NA	TRBV5-1	TRBJ2-7	CASSYDRGSYEQYF	TGCGCCAGCAGCTATGACAGGGGAAGTTACGAGCAGTACTTC
NA	NA	TRBV5-5	TRBJ2-3	CASSGDRGSTDTQYF	TGTGCCAGCAGCGGGGACCGGGGTTCTACAGATACGCAGTATTTT
NA	NA	TRBV19	TRBJ2-3	CASRSRGSGPTDTQYF	TGTGCCAGTAGATCCCGAGGTAGCGGCCCCACAGATACGCAGTATTTT
NA	few	TRBV5-1	TRBJ1-2	CASSLDGGADTF	TGCGCCAGCAGCTTGGACGGGGGCGCCGACACCTTC
TRBD2	once	TRBV7-9	TRBJ2-7	CASSLSRREGSREQYF	TGTGCCAGCAGCTTAAGTCGGCGGGAGGGCAGTAGGGAGCAGTACTTC
TRBD1	few	TRBV3-1/TRBV3-2	TRBJ2-2	CASRRVTGTGGTGELFF	TGTGCCAGCAGACGTGTCACCGGGACAGGCGGCACCGGGGAGCTGTTTTTT
NA	NA	TRBV29-1	TRBJ1-1	CSVGGSPDTEAFF	TGCAGCGTTGGTGGCAGTCCCGACACTGAAGCTTTCTTT
NA	NA	TRBV27	TRBJ2-2	CASSSPSGGGPTGELFF	TGTGCCAGCAGCTCCCCTAGCGGAGGGGGGCCTACCGGGGAGCTGTTTTTT
TRBD1	NA	TRBV18	TRBJ2-1	CASSPPDRGIRNEQFF	TGTGCCAGCTCACCACCGGACAGGGGCATTCGGAATGAGCAGTTCTTC
NA	NA	TRBV2	TRBJ1-2	CASSDRIFGGYTF	TGTGCCAGCAGTGATAGAATTTTCGGGGGCTACACCTTC
NA	few	TRBV19	TRBJ1-1	CASSIDGDTEAFF	TGTGCCAGTAGTATCGACGGGGACACTGAAGCTTTCTTT
NA	NA	TRBV9	TRBJ1-2	CASSVGGDRYTF	TGTGCCAGCAGCGTAGGCGGTGACCGCTACACCTTC
NA	NA	TRBV3-1/TRBV3-2	TRBJ2-6	CASSHSDRVVSGANVLTF	TGTGCCAGCAGCCACTCCGACAGAGTCGTCTCTGGGGCCAACGTCCTGACTTTC
TRBD1	NA	TRBV7-2	TRBJ1-6	CASSLGSGTGGSPLHF	TGTGCCAGCAGCTTGGGTTCCGGGACAGGGGGATCACCCCTCCACTTT
NA	NA	TRBV7-8	TRBJ2-2	CASSSNTGELFF	TGTGCCAGCAGCTCCAACACCGGGGAGCTGTTTTTT
NA	NA	TRBV19	TRBJ1-2	CASSPRRRDNGYTF	TGTGCCAGTAGTCCGAGACGCAGGGATAATGGCTACACCTTC
TRBD1	NA	TRBV11-3	TRBJ2-1	CASSSPRTGGISYNEQFF	TGTGCCAGCAGCTCCCCCCGGACAGGGGGCATTTCCTACAATGAGCAGTTCTTC
TRBD2	NA	TRBV10-3	TRBJ2-2	CAAHGGGQGTGELFF	TGTGCCGCCCACGGCGGGGGGCAGGGCACCGGGGAGCTGTTTTTT
NA	few	TRBV20-1	TRBJ2-5	CSASGDSAGETQYF	TGCAGTGCCAGTGGGGACTCCGCGGGGGAGACCCAGTACTTC
NA	NA	TRBV7-9	TRBJ2-1	CASSFGASTAEQFF	TGTGCCAGCAGCTTTGGGGCATCGACGGCTGAGCAGTTCTTC
TRBD2	NA	TRBV19	TRBJ2-1	CASSSSGGSYNEQFF	TGTGCCAGTAGTTCTAGCGGGGGTTCCTACAATGAGCAGTTCTTC
NA	NA	TRBV6-5	TRBJ1-3	CASSYRTPGENTIYF	TGTGCCAGCAGTTACCGCACGCCTGGAGAAAACACCATATATTTT
NA	few	TRBV7-9	TRBJ1-6	CASSLDGLNSPLHF	TGTGCCAGCAGCTTAGACGGTCTAAATTCACCCCTCCACTTT
NA	NA	TRBV10-1	TRBJ2-1	CASSRVSKSYNEQFF	TGCGCCAGCAGCCGGGTATCTAAATCCTACAATGAGCAGTTCTTC
NA	few	TRBV19	TRBJ2-5	CASSAGLRETQYF	TGTGCCAGTAGTGCCGGCCTAAGGGAGACCCAGTACTTC
NA	NA	TRBV18	TRBJ2-1	CASSLDRPYNEQFF	TGTGCCAGCTCACTGGACAGACCGTACAATGAGCAGTTCTTC
TRBD1	NA	TRBV28	TRBJ1-5	CASRVTGVHQPQHF	TGTGCCAGCAGAGTCACAGGGGTGCATCAGCCCCAGCATTTT
TRBD1	NA	TRBV5-1	TRBJ1-3	CASSLWGQGISSSGNTIYF	TGCGCCAGCAGCTTGTGGGGACAGGGGATTTCCTCCTCTGGAAACACCATATATTTT